Listed below are T cell receptor beta chains from one sample, sequenced in a study of T cells after yellow fever vaccination. Each CDR3 protein is one row after TCRdb ran MiXCR on the 5' RACE reads. The sample records 29,000 or so distinct CDR3 sequences, 5.5% to 8% being singletons. This specimen consisted of PBMCs, either bulk or a sorted T-cell subset (CD4+, CD8+, memory, or dextramer-sorted; not recorded which), obtained on the day of the yellow fever booster vaccination. These receptors were obtained from a man aged 30 to 45 who received the YFV17D yellow fever vaccine. CDR3s include the opening cysteine and the closing phenylalanine or tryptophan. The order of the fields is V gene, clone size, J gene, D gene, CDR3 protein, CDR3 DNA. D genes are given only for firm matches. The size of a clone is reported for some rows only, either as once, few or many, or as a class for expanded clones.

>TRBV10-3|many|TRBJ2-7|TRBD2
CASGASGSLEQYF
TGTGCCTCGGGGGCTAGCGGGAGTCTAGAGCAGTACTTC
>TRBV28|many|TRBJ2-1|NA
CASRTYNEQFF
TGTGCCAGCAGGACCTACAATGAGCAGTTCTTC
>TRBV5-1|many|TRBJ1-2|NA
CASSNQGNYGYTF
TGCGCCAGCAGTAATCAGGGTAACTATGGCTACACCTTC
>TRBV7-8|many|TRBJ1-3|NA
CASSLMGSSGNTIYF
TGTGCCAGCAGCTTAATGGGGTCCTCTGGAAACACCATATATTTT
>TRBV7-7|many|TRBJ2-5|NA
CASSPTVGESETQYF
TGTGCTAGCAGCCCCACCGTGGGGGAGTCAGAGACCCAGTACTTC
>TRBV6-1|few|TRBJ2-6|NA
CASSGVDMAGANVLTF
TGTGCCAGCAGTGGGGTCGACATGGCCGGGGCCAACGTCCTGACTTTC
>TRBV20-1|many|TRBJ1-2|NA
CSASLQGRGFGYTF
TGCAGTGCTTCCCTGCAGGGCCGTGGGTTTGGCTACACCTTC
>TRBV30|few|TRBJ1-1|NA
CAWSVESYRVKAFF
TGTGCCTGGAGTGTAGAATCGTACAGGGTGAAAGCTTTCTTT
>TRBV7-6|many|TRBJ2-1|NA
CASSLVGASYNEQFF
TGTGCCAGCAGCTTAGTCGGCGCCTCCTACAATGAGCAGTTCTTC
>TRBV29-1|many|TRBJ1-3|NA
CSVGDGSGNTIYF
TGCAGCGTTGGAGACGGCTCTGGAAACACCATATATTTT
>TRBV7-2|NA|TRBJ2-5|NA
CASSLKRGGRGETQYF
TGTGCCAGCAGTCTAAAAAGGGGGGGGCGCGGGGAGACCCAGTACTTC
>TRBV30|NA|TRBJ1-2|TRBD1
CAWTRQGFSYGYTF
TGTGCCTGGACCAGACAGGGGTTCAGTTATGGCTACACCTTC
>TRBV20-1|many|TRBJ2-5|NA
CSARDPSTGQETQYF
TGCAGTGCTAGAGACCCCTCGACGGGACAAGAGACCCAGTACTTC
>TRBV29-1|many|TRBJ2-7|NA
CSVEVGATEQYF
TGCAGCGTTGAAGTTGGAGCAACTGAGCAGTACTTC
>TRBV7-9|NA|TRBJ2-5|NA
CASSLRQLTETQYF
TGTGCCAGCAGCTTACGTCAACTTACGGAGACCCAGTACTTC
>TRBV27|many|TRBJ2-6|NA
CASSLGSRTLSSGANVLTF
TGTGCCAGCAGCCTTGGGTCAAGGACGCTAAGCTCTGGGGCCAACGTCCTGACTTTC
>TRBV20-1|NA|TRBJ2-7|TRBD2
CCASRSGGGPYEQYF
TGCTGTGCTAGTAGGTCCGGCGGGGGACCCTACGAGCAGTACTTC
>TRBV2|many|TRBJ1-4|NA
CASSEAGTGNEKLFF
TGTGCCAGCAGTGAAGCGGGGACGGGGAATGAAAAACTGTTTTTT
>TRBV20-1|many|TRBJ2-5|TRBD2
CSSPGLAVYQETQYF
TGCAGCAGCCCTGGACTAGCGGTCTACCAAGAGACCCAGTACTTC
>TRBV12-3/TRBV12-4|many|TRBJ1-5|TRBD1
CASSPWTGAGNQPQHF
TGTGCCAGCAGTCCTTGGACAGGGGCTGGCAATCAGCCCCAGCATTTT
>TRBV7-3|many|TRBJ2-7|TRBD2
CASSPSGLAHYEQYF
TGTGCCAGCAGCCCTAGCGGGTTGGCGCACTACGAGCAGTACTTC
>TRBV12-3/TRBV12-4|NA|TRBJ2-1|NA
CASSLRVNTEQFF
TGTGCCAGCAGTTTAAGGGTAAATACTGAGCAGTTCTTC